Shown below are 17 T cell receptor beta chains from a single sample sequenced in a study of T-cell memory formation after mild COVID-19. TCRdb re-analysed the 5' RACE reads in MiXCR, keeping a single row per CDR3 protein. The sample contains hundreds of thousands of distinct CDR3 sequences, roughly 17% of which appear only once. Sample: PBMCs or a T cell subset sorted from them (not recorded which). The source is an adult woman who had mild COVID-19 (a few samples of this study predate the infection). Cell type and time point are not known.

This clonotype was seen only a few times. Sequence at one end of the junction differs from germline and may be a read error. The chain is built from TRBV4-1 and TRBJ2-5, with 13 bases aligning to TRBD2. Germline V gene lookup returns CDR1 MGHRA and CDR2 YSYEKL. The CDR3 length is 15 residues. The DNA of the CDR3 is TGCGCCAGCAGCCAAGGTCTTGGACTAGCGGGGGAGTCACACTTC. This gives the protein CASSQGLGLAGESHF.

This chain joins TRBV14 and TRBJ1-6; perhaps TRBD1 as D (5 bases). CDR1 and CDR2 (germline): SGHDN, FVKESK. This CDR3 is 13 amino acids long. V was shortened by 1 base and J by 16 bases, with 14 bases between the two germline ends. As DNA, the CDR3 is TGTGCCAGCAGCCAAGTTGGGGCGCTTTTTCTCCACTTT. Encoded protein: CASSQVGALFLHF.

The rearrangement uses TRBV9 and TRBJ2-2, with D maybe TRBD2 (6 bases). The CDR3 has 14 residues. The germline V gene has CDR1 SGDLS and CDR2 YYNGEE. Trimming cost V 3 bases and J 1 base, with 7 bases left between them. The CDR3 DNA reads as TGTGCCAGCAGCGGTAGCGGGAACACCGGGGAGCTGTTTTTT. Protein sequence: CASSGSGNTGELFF.

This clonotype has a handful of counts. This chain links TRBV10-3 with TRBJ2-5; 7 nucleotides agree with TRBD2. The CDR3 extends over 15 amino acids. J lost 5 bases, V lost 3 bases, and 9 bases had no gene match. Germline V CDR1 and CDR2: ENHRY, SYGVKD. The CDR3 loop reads CAISDPGTIMETQYF. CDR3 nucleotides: TGTGCCATCAGTGACCCTGGGACTATAATGGAGACCCAGTACTTC.

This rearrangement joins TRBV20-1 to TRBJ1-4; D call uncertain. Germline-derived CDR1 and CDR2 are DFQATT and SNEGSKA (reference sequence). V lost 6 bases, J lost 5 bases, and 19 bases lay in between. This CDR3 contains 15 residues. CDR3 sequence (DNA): TGCAGTGCATATCATAAAGGGTCTTTCAATGAAAAACTGTTTTTT. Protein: CSAYHKGSFNEKLFF.

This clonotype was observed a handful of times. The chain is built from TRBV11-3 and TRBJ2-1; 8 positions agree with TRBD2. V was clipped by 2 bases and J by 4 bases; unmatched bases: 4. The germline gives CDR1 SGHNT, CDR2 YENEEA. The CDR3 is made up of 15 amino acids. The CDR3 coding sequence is TGTGCCAGCAGCTTAAAACTAGCGGAATACAATGAGCAGTTCTTC. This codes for CASSLKLAEYNEQFF.

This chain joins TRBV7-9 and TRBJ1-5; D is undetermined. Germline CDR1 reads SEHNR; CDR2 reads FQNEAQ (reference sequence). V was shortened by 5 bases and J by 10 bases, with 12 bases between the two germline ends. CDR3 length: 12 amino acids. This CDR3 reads CASSTSAGPQHF. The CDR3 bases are TGTGCCAGCAGCACCTCCGCGGGACCCCAGCATTTT.

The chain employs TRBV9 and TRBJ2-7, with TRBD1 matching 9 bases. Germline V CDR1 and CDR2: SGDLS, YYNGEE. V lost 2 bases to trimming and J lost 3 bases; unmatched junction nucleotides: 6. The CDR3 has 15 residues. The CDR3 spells CASSVGQGLFYEQYF. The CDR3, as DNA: TGTGCCAGCAGCGTTGGACAGGGGCTTTTCTACGAGCAGTACTTC.

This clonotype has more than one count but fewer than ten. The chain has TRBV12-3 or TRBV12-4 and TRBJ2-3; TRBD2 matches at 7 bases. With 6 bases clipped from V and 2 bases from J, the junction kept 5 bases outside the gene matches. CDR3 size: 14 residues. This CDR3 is CASRKRGFTDTQYF. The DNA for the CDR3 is TGTGCCAGCAGGAAGCGGGGTTTCACAGATACGCAGTATTTT.

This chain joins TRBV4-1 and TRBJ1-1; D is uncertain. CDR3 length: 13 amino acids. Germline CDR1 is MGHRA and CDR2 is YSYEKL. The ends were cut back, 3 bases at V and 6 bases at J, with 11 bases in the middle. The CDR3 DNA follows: TGCGCCAGCAGCCAGTCACGTTACGCTGAAGCTTTCTTT. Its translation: CASSQSRYAEAFF.

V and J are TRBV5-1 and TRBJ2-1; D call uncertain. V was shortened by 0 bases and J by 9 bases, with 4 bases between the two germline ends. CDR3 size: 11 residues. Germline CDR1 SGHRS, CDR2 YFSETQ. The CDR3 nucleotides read TGCGCCAGCAGCTTGGAACTTGAGCAGTTCTTC. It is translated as CASSLELEQFF.

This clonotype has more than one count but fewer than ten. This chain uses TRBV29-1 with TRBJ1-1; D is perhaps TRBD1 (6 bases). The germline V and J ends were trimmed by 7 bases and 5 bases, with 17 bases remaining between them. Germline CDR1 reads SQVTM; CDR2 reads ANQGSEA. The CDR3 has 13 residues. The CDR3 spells CSANTGRVTEAFF. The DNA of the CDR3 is TGCAGCGCTAATACAGGGAGGGTAACTGAAGCTTTCTTT.

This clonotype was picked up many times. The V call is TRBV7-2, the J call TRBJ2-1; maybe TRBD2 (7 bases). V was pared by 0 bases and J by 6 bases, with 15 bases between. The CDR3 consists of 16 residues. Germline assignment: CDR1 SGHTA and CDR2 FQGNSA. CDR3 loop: CASSLAGRGGGNEQFF. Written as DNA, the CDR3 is TGTGCCAGCAGCTTAGCTGGACGAGGGGGGGGCAATGAGCAGTTCTTC.

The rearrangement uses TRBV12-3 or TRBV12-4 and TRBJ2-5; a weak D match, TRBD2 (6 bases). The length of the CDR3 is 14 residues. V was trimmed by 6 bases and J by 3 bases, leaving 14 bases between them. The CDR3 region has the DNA TGTGCCAGCAGCCCGGACTACCGGAAAGAGACCCAGTACTTC. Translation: CASSPDYRKETQYF.

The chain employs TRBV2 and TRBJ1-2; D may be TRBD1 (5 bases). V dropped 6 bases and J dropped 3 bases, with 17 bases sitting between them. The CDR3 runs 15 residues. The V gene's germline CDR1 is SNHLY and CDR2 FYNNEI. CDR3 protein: CASRMEGLRDYGYTF. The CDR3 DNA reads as TGTGCCAGCAGGATGGAGGGGCTTCGAGACTATGGCTACACCTTC. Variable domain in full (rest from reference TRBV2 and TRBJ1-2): EPEVTQTPSHQVTQMGQEVILRCVPISNHLYFYWYRQILGQKVEFLVSFYNNEISEKSEIFDDQFSVERPDGSNFTLKIRSTKLEDSAMYFCASRMEGLRDYGYTFGSGTRLTVV.

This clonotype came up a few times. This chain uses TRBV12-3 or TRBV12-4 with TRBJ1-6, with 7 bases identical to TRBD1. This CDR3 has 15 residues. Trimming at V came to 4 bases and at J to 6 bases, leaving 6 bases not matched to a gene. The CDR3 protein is CASSSHRGLNSPLHF. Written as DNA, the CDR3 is TGTGCCAGCAGTTCGCACAGGGGCCTTAATTCACCCCTCCACTTT.

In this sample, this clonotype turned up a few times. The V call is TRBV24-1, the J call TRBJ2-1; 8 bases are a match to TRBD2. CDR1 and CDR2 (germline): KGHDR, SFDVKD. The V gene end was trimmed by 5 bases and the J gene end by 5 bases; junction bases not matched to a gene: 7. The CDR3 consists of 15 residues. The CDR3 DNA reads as TGTGCCACCAGTGGTGAGACTAGCGTACACAATGAGCAGTTCTTC. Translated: CATSGETSVHNEQFF.